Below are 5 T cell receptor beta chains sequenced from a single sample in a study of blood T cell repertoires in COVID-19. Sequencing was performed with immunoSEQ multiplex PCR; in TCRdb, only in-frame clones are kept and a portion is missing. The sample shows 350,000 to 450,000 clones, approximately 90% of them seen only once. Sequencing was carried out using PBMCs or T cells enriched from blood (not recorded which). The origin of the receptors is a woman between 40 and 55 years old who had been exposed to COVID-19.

The CDR3 nucleotides are TGTGCCAGCAGTTCAGGGGGAGGACGGCCCCAGCATTTT. This translates into CASSSGGGRPQHF. The rearrangement joins TRBV28 to TRBJ1-5; 7 positions agree with TRBD1. The CDR3 length is 13 residues. Looked up from germline, CDR1 is MDHEN and CDR2 is SYDVKM. J gave up 9 bases and V 4 bases, and 6 bases lay outside the gene matches.

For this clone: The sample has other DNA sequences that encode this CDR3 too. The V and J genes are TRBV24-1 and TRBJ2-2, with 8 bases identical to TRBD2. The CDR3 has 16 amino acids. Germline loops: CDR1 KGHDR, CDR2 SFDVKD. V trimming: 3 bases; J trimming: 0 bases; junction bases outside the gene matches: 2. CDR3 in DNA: TGTGCCACCAGTGATCCGGGACTAGCGAACACCGGGGAGCTGTTTTTT. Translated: CATSDPGLANTGELFF.

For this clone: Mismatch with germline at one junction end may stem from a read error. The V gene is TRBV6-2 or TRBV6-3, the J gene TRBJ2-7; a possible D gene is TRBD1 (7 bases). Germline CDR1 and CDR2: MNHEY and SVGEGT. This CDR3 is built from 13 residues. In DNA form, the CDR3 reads TGTGCCAGCAGTCCAGGGGGGCCGTACGGGCAGTACTTC. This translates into CASSPGGPYGQYF.

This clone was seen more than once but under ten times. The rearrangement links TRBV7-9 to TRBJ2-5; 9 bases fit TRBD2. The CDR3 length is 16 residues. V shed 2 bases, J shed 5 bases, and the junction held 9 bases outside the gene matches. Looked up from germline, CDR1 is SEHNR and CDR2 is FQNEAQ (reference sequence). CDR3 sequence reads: CASSLIGGRAWETQYF. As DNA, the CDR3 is TGTGCCAGCAGCTTAATCGGCGGGAGGGCCTGGGAGACCCAGTACTTC.

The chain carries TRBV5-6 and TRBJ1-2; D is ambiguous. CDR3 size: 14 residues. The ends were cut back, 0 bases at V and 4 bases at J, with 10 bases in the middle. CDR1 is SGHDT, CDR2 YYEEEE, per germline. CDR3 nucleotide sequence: TGTGCCAGCAGCTTGGGGGCGGCGGGCTATGGCTACACCTTC. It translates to CASSLGAAGYGYTF. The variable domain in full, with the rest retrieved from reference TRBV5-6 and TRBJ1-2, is DAGVTQSPTHLIKTRGQQVTLRCSPKSGHDTVSWYQQALGQGPQFIFQYYEEEERQRGNFPDRFSGHQFPNYSSELNVNALLLGDSALYLCASSLGAAGYGYTFGSGTRLTVV.